A selection of T cell receptor beta chains follows, all from one sample in a study of blood T cells in healthy people across ages. TCRdb itself ran the 5' RACE reads through MiXCR, one entry per CDR3 protein. The profile shows 700,000 to 950,000 distinct CDR3 sequences, 55% to 75% of them singletons. Sequencing used blood. The receptors shown here come from a man aged 25-40 years in good health. Both conserved end residues are part of each CDR3. The order of the fields is V gene, D gene, clone size, J gene, CDR3 length, CDR3 protein, CDR3 DNA. A D gene is named only where the DNA matches it firmly. Expanded clones get a size class; other rows say once, few or many, or leave the size out.

TRBV21-1	.	few	TRBJ2-3	16	CASSKEWAGSTDTQYF	TGTGCCAGCAGCAAAGAATGGGCCGGTAGCACAGATACGCAGTATTTT
TRBV20-1	.	.	TRBJ2-7	15	CSAAPGGVNAYEQYF	TGCAGTGCTGCCCCGGGGGGCGTCAATGCCTACGAGCAGTACTTC
TRBV10-3	TRBD1	.	TRBJ2-3	17	CAISEGPGQGRGDTQYF	TGTGCCATCAGTGAAGGGCCGGGACAGGGGAGGGGAGATACGCAGTATTTT
TRBV7-9	.	few	TRBJ1-2	13	CASSVNSGYGYTF	TGTGCCAGCAGCGTTAACAGCGGCTATGGCTACACCTTC
TRBV15	TRBD1	.	TRBJ1-5	15	CATSRTGASNQPQHF	TGTGCCACCAGCAGAACAGGGGCGAGCAATCAGCCCCAGCATTTT
TRBV6-2/TRBV6-3	.	.	TRBJ1-2	14	CASSPPGTVYGYTF	TGTGCCAGCAGCCCGCCGGGGACGGTCTATGGCTACACCTTC
TRBV29-1	TRBD1	.	TRBJ1-2	12	CSVRTGVYGYTF	TGCAGCGTTCGGACAGGCGTCTATGGCTACACCTTC
TRBV6-1	.	.	TRBJ2-7	16	CASSEVGQWGVYEQYF	TGTGCCAGCAGTGAGGTCGGACAGTGGGGCGTCTACGAGCAGTACTTC
TRBV7-6	.	.	TRBJ1-4	15	CASSPTVTTNEKLFF	TGTGCCAGCAGCCCGACAGTCACAACTAATGAAAAACTGTTTTTT
TRBV20-1	.	.	TRBJ1-1	13	CSAIEVMNTEAFF	TGCAGTGCTATAGAGGTGATGAACACTGAAGCTTTCTTT
TRBV20-1	.	few	TRBJ1-2	16	CSAREGGSISGYGYTF	TGCAGTGCTAGAGAGGGAGGGTCCATTTCGGGCTATGGCTACACCTTC
TRBV10-1	.	.	TRBJ2-7	14	CASSESLGAREQYF	TGCGCCAGCAGTGAGAGTCTGGGGGCGCGGGAGCAGTACTTC
TRBV7-9	.	.	TRBJ2-5	15	CASRPPPRFGETQYF	TGTGCCAGCAGACCCCCTCCTCGCTTTGGGGAGACCCAGTACTTC
TRBV7-9	.	few	TRBJ2-3	19	CASSPPPDIGGINTDTQYF	TGTGCCAGCAGCCCCCCCCCGGACATTGGGGGGATAAACACAGATACGCAGTATTTT
TRBV20-1	TRBD1	.	TRBJ2-3	14	CSASVGTGGRTQYF	TGCAGTGCTAGTGTAGGGACAGGGGGCCGCACGCAGTATTTT
TRBV7-2	TRBD2	.	TRBJ2-4	17	CASSAGLAGWGKNIQYF	TGTGCCAGCAGCGCGGGACTAGCGGGATGGGGCAAAAACATTCAGTACTTC
TRBV28	.	few	TRBJ1-5	13	CASSTNSNQPQHF	TGTGCCAGCAGTACCAACTCCAATCAGCCCCAGCATTTT
TRBV3-1	.	.	TRBJ2-5	15	CASSQDSGVWETQYF	TGTGCCAGCAGCCAAGATTCGGGAGTTTGGGAGACCCAGTACTTC
TRBV25-1	TRBD2	.	TRBJ2-1	17	CASSDSSSGGALREQFF	TGTGCCAGCAGCGACTCTTCTAGCGGGGGAGCCTTAAGGGAGCAGTTCTTC
TRBV7-2	.	.	TRBJ1-5	16	CASSSEVGVVNQPQHF	TGTGCCAGCAGCTCCGAAGTAGGGGTGGTCAATCAGCCCCAGCATTTT
TRBV5-4	.	.	TRBJ1-2	17	CASSLGGGTDPNYGYTF	TGTGCCAGCAGCTTGGGGGGGGGGACCGACCCCAACTATGGCTACACCTTC
TRBV15	.	.	TRBJ2-3	17	CATSRDHKPFGTDTQYF	TGTGCCACCAGCAGAGATCACAAGCCTTTCGGGACAGATACGCAGTATTTT
TRBV20-1	TRBD2	.	TRBJ2-5	13	CSARVAGLETQYF	TGCAGTGCTAGAGTAGCGGGCCTAGAGACCCAGTACTTC
TRBV4-3	.	.	TRBJ2-1	15	CASSQHRSTYNEQFF	TGCGCCAGCAGCCAACATCGGAGTACCTACAATGAGCAGTTCTTC
TRBV12-5	TRBD1	.	TRBJ2-7	14	CASGPGQGGYEQYF	TGTGCTAGTGGTCCTGGACAGGGAGGCTACGAGCAGTACTTC
TRBV29-1	.	.	TRBJ2-7	13	CSVFSTSSNEQYF	TGCAGCGTTTTTTCTACTTCCTCCAATGAGCAGTACTTC
TRBV29-1	TRBD2	.	TRBJ2-3	14	CSVPSGSAIDTQYF	TGCAGCGTACCTAGCGGGAGCGCAATAGATACGCAGTATTTT